This TCR beta chain was found in a study of shared clonotypes between healthy human individuals. Naive CD4+ cells were CD45RA-selected; the remaining cells were memory. Data came from immunoSEQ multiplex PCR; TCRdb stores just in-frame clones and leaves some out. The sample holds 550,000 to 850,000 clones, approximately 77% seen once. Study-wide results and limits: Some naive CD4 clonotypes, roughly 4.8%, turned up in common across four donors. Genetic and exposure-history diversity was limited by the small donor number. Investigators collected only blood, and repertoires in tissues likely differ.

The V gene's germline CDR1 is LNHNV and CDR2 YYDKDF (reference sequence). Between the trimmed V and J ends, which lost 1 base and 8 bases, there was a span of 11 bases. The CDR3 consists of 14 residues. As concerns this clone: Its target is unknown.

The TCR sequence derives from a woman aged 25 to 39 in good health. The sample taken for sequencing was memory CD4+ T cells sorted from blood. Subset described: CD45RA-negative fraction. The V call is TRBV15, the J call TRBJ1-4; D is perhaps TRBD1 (6 bases). CDR3 sequence: CATSRGGAGEKLFF. In DNA form, the CDR3 reads TGTGCCACCAGCAGAGGGGGGGCTGGAGAAAAACTGTTTTTT.